These 14 T cell receptor beta chains share one sample of origin, sequenced in a study of blood T cell repertoires in COVID-19. Profiling relied on immunoSEQ multiplex PCR, and the TCRdb table lists in-frame clones only, not all of them. The profile shows 310,000 or so clones, around 86% of them singletons. Sample: peripheral blood. The source of these receptors is a woman in her twenties or thirties who had recovered from COVID-19.

This chain connects TRBV7-2 to TRBJ1-6; no clear D. The CDR3 is made up of 13 amino acids. Germline V gene data show CDR1 as SGHTA and CDR2 as FQGNSA. V was clipped by 2 bases and J by 9 bases, with 8 bases between them. The CDR3: CASSLISISPLHF. The CDR3 nucleotides are TGTGCCAGCAGCTTAATTAGCATTTCACCCCTCCACTTT.

This clone appeared once. V is TRBV7-3 and J is TRBJ2-1; 11 bases are shared with TRBD2. The junction had 7 bases not matched to a gene; V was cut back by 5 bases and J by 4 bases. The CDR3 runs to 16 residues. CDR1 is SGHTA, CDR2 FQGTGA, per germline. CDR3 sequence reads: CASSPPLAGGYNEQFF. In nucleotides, the CDR3 is TGTGCCAGCAGCCCCCCCCTAGCGGGAGGTTACAATGAGCAGTTCTTC.

This chain uses TRBV2 with TRBJ1-5, with D possibly matching TRBD1 (5 bases). The germline gives CDR1 SNHLY, CDR2 FYNNEI. V lost 4 bases and J lost 2, with 9 bases in between. The CDR3 contains 14 residues. This CDR3 reads CASSAGYGNQPQHF. Written as DNA, the CDR3 is TGTGCCAGCAGTGCAGGGTATGGCAATCAGCCCCAGCATTTT.

In nucleotides, the CDR3 is TGTGCCAGTAGATGGGGGGTTGGTTACAATGAGCAGTTCTTC. Its protein product is CASRWGVGYNEQFF. The chain uses TRBV19 and TRBJ2-1; tentative D call: TRBD2 (6 bases). Germline values: CDR1 LNHDA, CDR2 SQIVND (reference sequence). This CDR3 is 14 amino acids long. V lost 6 bases and J lost 4, with 13 bases in between.

This rearrangement joins TRBV10-3 to TRBJ2-3, with D possibly TRBD1 on 6 matching bases. The V and J ends lost 10 bases and 0 bases respectively, with 14 bases between them. Germline V gene data show CDR1 as ENHRY and CDR2 as SYGVKD. This CDR3 is built from 14 residues. CDR3 bases: TGTGCCACCATGGGGGCGGGTAGCACAGATACGCAGTATTTT. Its protein is CATMGAGSTDTQYF.

V is TRBV28 and J is TRBJ2-6; D is uncertain. Between the trimmed V and J ends, which lost 7 bases and 4 bases, there was a span of 8 bases. The CDR3 spans 13 residues. CDR1 is MDHEN and CDR2 is SYDVKM in the germline V gene. CDR3 in DNA: TGTGCCAGCACCATGACAGGGGCCAACGTCCTGACTTTC. It translates to CASTMTGANVLTF.

The chain couples TRBV28 to TRBJ1-2; no firm D call. Trimming stripped 4 bases from V and 1 base from J, with 13 bases between. This CDR3 is built from 15 residues. Germline-derived CDR1 and CDR2 are MDHEN and SYDVKM. CDR3 sequence reads: CASSYSRLDNYGYTF. The CDR3 nucleotides are TGTGCCAGCAGTTACTCTCGACTGGATAACTATGGCTACACCTTC.

The CDR3 region has the DNA TGTGCTACACGGTGGGACACGAACACTGAAGCTTTCTTT. It codes for CATRWDTNTEAFF. The rearrangement joins TRBV2 to TRBJ1-1, with D tentatively TRBD1 (6 bases). Germline CDR1 is SNHLY and CDR2 is FYNNEI. The CDR3 is 13 residues long. The entire variable domain, with the rest obtained from reference TRBV2 and TRBJ1-1, is as follows: EPEVTQTPSHQVTQMGQEVILRCVPISNHLYFYWYRQILGQKVEFLVSFYNNEISEKSEIFDDQFSVERPDGSNFTLKIRSTKLEDSAMYFCATRWDTNTEAFFGQGTRLTVV.

The chain uses TRBV5-6 and TRBJ2-5; tentatively, D is TRBD2 (6 bases). The V end lost 3 bases, the J end lost 0 bases, and 12 bases lay between the germline ends. The CDR3 length is 15 residues. Germline CDR1 SGHDT, CDR2 YYEEEE. CDR3 in amino acids: CASSSLTGDQETQYF. The DNA for the CDR3 is TGTGCCAGCAGCTCGTTGACGGGGGACCAAGAGACCCAGTACTTC.

V gene TRBV19 combines with J gene TRBJ1-4; 7 bases match TRBD1. The CDR3 loop spans 17 amino acids. Germline loops: CDR1 LNHDA, CDR2 SQIVND (reference sequence). The trim removed 4 bases at V and 7 bases at J, leaving 15 bases unmatched. The CDR3 region is CASSRGYRGPVGEKLFF. CDR3 nucleotides: TGTGCCAGTAGTAGGGGCTACAGGGGCCCGGTGGGTGAAAAACTGTTTTTT.

The chain is built from TRBV6-5 and TRBJ1-5; D gene uncertain. Trimming left V 8 bases short and J 4 bases short, with 12 bases between. CDR1 is MNHEY, CDR2 SVGAGI, per germline. The CDR3 contains 13 residues. The CDR3 DNA follows: TGTGCCAGCCAGACCACTAATAATCAGCCCCAGCATTTT. Its protein is CASQTTNNQPQHF.

The chain links TRBV6-5 to TRBJ1-4; 9 nucleotides agree with TRBD1. V lost 1 base, J lost 5 bases, and 5 bases stayed unmatched. Germline CDR1 and CDR2: MNHEY and SVGAGI. There are 16 residues in the CDR3. The CDR3 loop is CASSYFRGQGNEKLFF. CDR3 DNA: TGTGCCAGCAGTTACTTCAGAGGACAGGGGAATGAAAAACTGTTTTTT.

The V gene is TRBV9, the J gene TRBJ2-2; possible D gene TRBD2, 5 bases. Trimming took off 4 bases at V and 2 bases at J, with 18 bases between the two ends. The CDR3 extends over 17 amino acids. The germline V gene encodes CDR1 SGDLS and CDR2 YYNGEE. This CDR3 is CASSPRRGQDNTGELFF. The CDR3 coding sequence is TGTGCCAGCAGCCCACGTAGAGGGCAGGACAACACCGGGGAGCTGTTTTTT.

This clone was observed once. This sequence joins TRBV7-2 and TRBJ1-1, with unresolved D. In germline, CDR1 is SGHTA, CDR2 FQGNSA. This CDR3 has 13 residues. Trimming took off 1 base at V and 5 bases at J, with 8 bases between the two ends. The CDR3 coding sequence is TGTGCCAGCAGCTTAGGGGCGCCGACTGAAGCTTTCTTT. Amino acid sequence: CASSLGAPTEAFF. Full variable domain (remainder filled in from reference TRBV7-2 and TRBJ1-1): GAGVSQSPSNKVTEKGKDVELRCDPISGHTALYWYRQSLGQGLEFLIYFQGNSAPDKSGLPSDRFSAERTGGSVSTLTIQRTQQEDSAVYLCASSLGAPTEAFFGQGTRLTVV.